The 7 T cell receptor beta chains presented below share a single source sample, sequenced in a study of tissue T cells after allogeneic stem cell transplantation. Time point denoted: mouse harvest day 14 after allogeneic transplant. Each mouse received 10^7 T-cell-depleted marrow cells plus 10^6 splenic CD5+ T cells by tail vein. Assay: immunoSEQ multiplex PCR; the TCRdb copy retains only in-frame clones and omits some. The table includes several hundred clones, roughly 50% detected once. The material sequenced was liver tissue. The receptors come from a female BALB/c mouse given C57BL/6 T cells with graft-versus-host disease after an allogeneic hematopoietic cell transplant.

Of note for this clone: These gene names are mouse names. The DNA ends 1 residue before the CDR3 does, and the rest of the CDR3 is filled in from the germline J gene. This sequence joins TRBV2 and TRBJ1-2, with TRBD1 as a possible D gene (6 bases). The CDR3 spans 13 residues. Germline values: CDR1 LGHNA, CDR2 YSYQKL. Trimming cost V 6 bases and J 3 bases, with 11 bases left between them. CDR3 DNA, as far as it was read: TGTGCCAGCAGTGGACAGAGAGACTCCGACTACACC. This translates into CASSGQRDSDYT. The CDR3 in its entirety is CASSGQRDSDYTF.

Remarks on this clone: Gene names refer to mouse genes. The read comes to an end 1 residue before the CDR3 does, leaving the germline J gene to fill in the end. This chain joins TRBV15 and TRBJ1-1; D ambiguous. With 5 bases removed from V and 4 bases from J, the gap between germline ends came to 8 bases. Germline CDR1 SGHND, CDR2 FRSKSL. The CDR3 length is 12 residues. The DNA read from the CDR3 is TGTGCCAGCAGTCGGGATATCACAGAAGTCTTC. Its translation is CASSRDITEVF. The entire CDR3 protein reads CASSRDITEVFF.

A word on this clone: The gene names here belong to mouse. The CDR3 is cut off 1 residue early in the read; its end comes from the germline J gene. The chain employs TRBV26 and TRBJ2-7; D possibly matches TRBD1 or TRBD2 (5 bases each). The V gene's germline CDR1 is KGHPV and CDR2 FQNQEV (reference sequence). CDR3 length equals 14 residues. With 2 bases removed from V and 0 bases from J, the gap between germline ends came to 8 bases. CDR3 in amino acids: CASSLGAGSYEQYF. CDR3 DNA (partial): TGTGCCAGCAGTCTGGGGGCGGGCTCCTATGAACAGTAC.

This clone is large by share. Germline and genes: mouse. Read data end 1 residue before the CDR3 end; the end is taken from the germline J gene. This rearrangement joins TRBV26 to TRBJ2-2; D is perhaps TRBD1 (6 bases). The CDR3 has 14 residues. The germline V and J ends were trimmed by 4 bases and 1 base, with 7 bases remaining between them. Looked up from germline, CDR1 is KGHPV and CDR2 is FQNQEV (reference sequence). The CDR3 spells CASSPDRNTGQLYF. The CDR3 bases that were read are TGTGCCAGCAGTCCGGACAGAAACACCGGGCAGCTCTAC.

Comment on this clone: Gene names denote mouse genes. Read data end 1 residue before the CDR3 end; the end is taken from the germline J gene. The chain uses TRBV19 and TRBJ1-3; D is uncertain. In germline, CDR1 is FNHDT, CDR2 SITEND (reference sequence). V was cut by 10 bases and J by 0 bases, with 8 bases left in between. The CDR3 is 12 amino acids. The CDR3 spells CAGRGSGNTLYF. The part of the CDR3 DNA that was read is TGTGCCGGCCGGGGTTCTGGAAATACGCTCTAT.

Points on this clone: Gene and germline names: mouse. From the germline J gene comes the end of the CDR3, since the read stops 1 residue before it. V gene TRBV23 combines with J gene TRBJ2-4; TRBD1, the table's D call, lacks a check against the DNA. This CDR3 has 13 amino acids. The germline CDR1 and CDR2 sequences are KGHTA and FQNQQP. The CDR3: CSSSRQGQNTLYF. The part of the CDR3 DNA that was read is TGCTCCAGCAGCCGACAGGGCCAAAACACCTTGTAC.

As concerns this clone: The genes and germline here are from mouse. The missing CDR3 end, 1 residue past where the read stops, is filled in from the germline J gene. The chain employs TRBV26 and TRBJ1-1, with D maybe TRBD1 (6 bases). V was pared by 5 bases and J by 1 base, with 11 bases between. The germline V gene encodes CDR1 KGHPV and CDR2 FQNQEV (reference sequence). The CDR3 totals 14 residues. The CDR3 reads CASSTGTKNTEVFF. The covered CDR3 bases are TGTGCCAGCAGTACCGGGACAAAAAACACAGAAGTCTTC.